This T cell receptor (beta chain) was captured in a study of PD-L1 blockade in urothelial cancer (dated by TCRdb to about 2017). Background on the whole study: Therapy was started in the mid-2010s for all patients, and atezolizumab 1,200 mg was administered intravenously every 3 weeks. About 90% of the roughly 29 patients were identified as males with urothelial cancer of bladder origin, and a prior smoking history was reported by 18 of 29 patients. An ECOG performance status of 0 or 1 was recorded for the patients, and 0 to 3 prior chemotherapy regimens had been received by the patients. Blood samples were analyzed 3 weeks after the start of treatment (second dose) and 6 weeks after the start of treatment. Blood samples gave median yields of approximately 130,000 T cells and tens of thousands of unique TCRs, along with a median clonality of 0.080. An exploratory multi-omic analysis was conducted of the somatic, immune and clinical correlates of response to PD-L1 blockade with atezolizumab in urothelial cancer. Pretreatment tumor samples, along with matched peripheral blood serially collected before and after atezolizumab treatment, were subjected to TCR sequencing. Progression-free survival longer than 6 months counted as durable clinical benefit, and TCR features were additionally tested against both progression-free and overall survival. Whole exome sequencing and RNA sequencing of pretreatment tumors were performed alongside TCR sequencing in the same patients. Several patients achieved durable clinical benefit and 20 did not. Twenty-nine patients had pretreatment blood TCR-seq, some 25 had at least one posttreatment blood collection, and some 25 had tumor TCR-seq.

Here is what the overall study found, with its caveats: A pretreatment peripheral blood TCR clonality below the median was linked to improved progression-free and overall survival. Small sample size (n ≈ 29) and many exploratory analyses mean the results are intended to be hypothesis-generating. Patients with durable benefit showed greater expansion of tumor-associated TCR clones in peripheral blood 3 weeks after starting treatment (n ≈ 20, p = 0.022).

Interpreted using the paper, the time point label stands for: pretreatment peripheral blood. A total of under 30 patients with locally advanced or metastatic urothelial carcinoma, treated at Memorial Sloan Kettering on a trial protocol, made up the cohort. Peripheral blood mononuclear cells were collected from each patient pretreatment and during treatment, giving between 1 and 8 total time points per patient. The Qiagen DNeasy Blood extraction kit was used to purify genomic DNA from total PBMCs and tumor samples. PBMCs were collected pretreatment and during treatment, and were isolated and stored as previously described. Synthetic TCR analog templates were spiked into each PCR so that absolute template abundance could be estimated from read counts. TCRbeta CDR3 regions were amplified from genomic DNA with bias-controlled V and J gene primers using the immunoSEQ assay. Sequencing of rearranged TCRbeta segments was performed at approximately 20X coverage. Processing in the source paper ran as follows. Sequencing errors were corrected by clustering, and CDR3s were annotated against IMGT so that V, D and J genes could be assigned. Downstream analyses used only productive TCRbeta rearrangements and left out out-of-frame or stop-codon sequences. To compute clonality, Shannon entropy was normalized by the log of the number of unique productive sequences and then subtracted from one. Clones differing between time points or between blood and tumor were identified using Fisher's exact test with Benjamini-Hochberg correction, with an adjusted p below 0.01 applied as the threshold. Imported from immuneACCESS, the table was reduced by TCRdb to in-frame sequences with V and J called. These copies leave out some clones; in studies compared against another copy, an unresolved V gene accounts for under half, and the cause of the remainder is not known. The V and J calls and clone size are taken from that table; D and trimming were inferred from the DNA. The sample table holds tens of thousands of clones, of which around 84% were seen once. The biggest ten clones account for approximately 10% of the sample.

On this clone itself: What antigen it recognizes has not been identified. No clone much larger than this one lies a single base away; base qualities are absent.

The material sequenced was PBMCs, taken around atezolizumab (anti-PD-L1) treatment. The receptor comes from a woman aged 70-85 years with urothelial cancer.

The nucleotide sequence reads TGTGCCAGCAGTGAATGGGGGGGGCAGCCCCAGCATTTT. It codes for CASSEWGGQPQHF. The sequence links TRBV6-1 to TRBJ1-5, and possibly TRBD1, on 5 matching bases. Spanning cysteine to phenylalanine, the CDR3 consists of 13 amino acids. Just CDR3 DNA is preserved here, 39 bases in frame from base 1. The germline V gene specifies MNHNS as CDR1 and SASEGT as CDR2. Between the V and J ends, shortened by 2 bases and 7 bases respectively, the junction contains 9 bases.